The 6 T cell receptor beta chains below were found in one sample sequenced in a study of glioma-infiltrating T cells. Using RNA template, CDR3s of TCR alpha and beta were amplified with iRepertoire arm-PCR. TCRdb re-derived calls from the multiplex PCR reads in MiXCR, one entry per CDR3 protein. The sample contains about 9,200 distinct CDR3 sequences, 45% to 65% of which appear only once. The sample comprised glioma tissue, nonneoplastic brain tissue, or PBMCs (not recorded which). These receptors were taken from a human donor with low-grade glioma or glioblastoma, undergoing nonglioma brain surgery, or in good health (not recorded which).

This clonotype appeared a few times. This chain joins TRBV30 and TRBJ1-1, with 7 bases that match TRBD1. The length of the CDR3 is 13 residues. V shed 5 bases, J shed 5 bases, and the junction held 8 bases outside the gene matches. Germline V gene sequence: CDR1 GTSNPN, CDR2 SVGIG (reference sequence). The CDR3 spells CAWSGQLRTEAFF. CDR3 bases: TGTGCCTGGTCGGGACAGCTGAGGACTGAAGCTTTCTTT.

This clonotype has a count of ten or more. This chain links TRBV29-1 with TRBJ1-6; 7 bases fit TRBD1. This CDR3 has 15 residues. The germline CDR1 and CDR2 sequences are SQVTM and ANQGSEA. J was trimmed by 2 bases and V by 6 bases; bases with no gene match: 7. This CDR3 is CSVQTGTAYNSPLHF. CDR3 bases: TGCAGCGTCCAGACCGGGACAGCCTATAATTCACCCCTCCACTTT.

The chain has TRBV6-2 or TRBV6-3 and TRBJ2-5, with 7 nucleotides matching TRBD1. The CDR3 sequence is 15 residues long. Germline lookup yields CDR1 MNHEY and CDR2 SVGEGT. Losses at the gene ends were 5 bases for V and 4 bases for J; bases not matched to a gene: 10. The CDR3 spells CASSPAGTGVETQYF. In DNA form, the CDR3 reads TGTGCCAGCAGTCCTGCCGGTACAGGGGTAGAGACCCAGTACTTC.

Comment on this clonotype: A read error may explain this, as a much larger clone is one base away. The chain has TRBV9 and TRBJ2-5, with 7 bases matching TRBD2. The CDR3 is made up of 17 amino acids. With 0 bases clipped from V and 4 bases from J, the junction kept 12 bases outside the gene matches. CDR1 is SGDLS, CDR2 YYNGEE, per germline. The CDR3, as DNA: TGTGCCAGCAGCGTAGGTGAGGGCGGGAGCAGGGCAGAGACCCAGTACTTC. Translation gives CASSVGEGGSRAETQYF. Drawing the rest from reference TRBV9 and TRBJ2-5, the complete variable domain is DSGVTQTPKHLITATGQRVTLRCSPRSGDLSVYWYQQSLDQGLQFLIQYYNGEERAKGNILERFSAQQFPDLHSELNLSSLELGDSALYFCASSVGEGGSRAETQYFGPGTRLLVL.

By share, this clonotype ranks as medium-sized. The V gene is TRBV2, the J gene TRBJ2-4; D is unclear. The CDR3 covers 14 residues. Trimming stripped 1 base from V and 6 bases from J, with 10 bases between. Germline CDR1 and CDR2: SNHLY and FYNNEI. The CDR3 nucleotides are TGTGCCAGCAGTGAAGGGACCCCCCGAAACATTCAGTACTTC. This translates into CASSEGTPRNIQYF. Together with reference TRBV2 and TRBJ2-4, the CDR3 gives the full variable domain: EPEVTQTPSHQVTQMGQEVILRCVPISNHLYFYWYRQILGQKVEFLVSFYNNEISEKSEIFDDQFSVERPDGSNFTLKIRSTKLEDSAMYFCASSEGTPRNIQYFGAGTRLSVL.

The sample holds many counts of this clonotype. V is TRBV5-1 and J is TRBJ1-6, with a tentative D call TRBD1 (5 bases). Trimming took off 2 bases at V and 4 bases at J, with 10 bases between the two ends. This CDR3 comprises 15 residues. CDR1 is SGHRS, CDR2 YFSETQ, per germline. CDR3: CASSFTGPYNSPLHF. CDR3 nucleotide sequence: TGCGCCAGCAGCTTTACGGGGCCTTATAATTCACCCCTCCACTTT.